This record concerns one T cell receptor beta chain sequence. Its antigen is still unknown. Germline assignment: CDR1 LNHDA and CDR2 SQIVND (reference sequence). CDR3 length: 16 residues. The V and J ends lost 5 bases and 0 bases, in that order; junction bases with no gene match: 7. The sample is drawn from a study of cytomegalovirus exposure and HLA in healthy donors. Primers for the PCR totalled 60 Vbeta and 13 Jbeta. Sequenced by immunoSEQ multiplex PCR; TCRdb stores in-frame clones only, minus some. Altogether some 120,000 clones are present, approximately 9.4% being singletons, with the ten largest covering less than 4%. General observations from the study: Based on reports, TCR beta sequences accurately predicted HLA-A and HLA-B alleles for most subjects. An analysis that was carried out later associated approximately 15,000 TCR beta sequences with HLA alleles at 0.05 false discovery rate.

The chain couples TRBV19 to TRBJ2-1; 7 bases line up with TRBD2. Sequencing used PBMCs. The sequence was collected from a young man in good health and CMV-seronegative. The CDR3 DNA sequence: TGTGCCAGTAGTGCCATGCTAGCGGTCTCCTACAATGAGCAGTTCTTC. Translating gives CASSAMLAVSYNEQFF.